The 10 T cell receptor beta chains presented below share a single source sample, sequenced in a study of blood T cell repertoires in COVID-19. Using immunoSEQ multiplex PCR, the repertoire was profiled, and TCRdb retains in-frame clones only, with some absent. The sample includes about 180,000 clones, approximately 86% seen only once; the top ten take around 1.4%. The source material was peripheral blood. Receptors originate from a woman aged 45-60 years with acute or convalescent COVID-19.

In its sample, this clone was seen once. The sample carries other DNA sequences with the same CDR3. The chain's CDR3 is CASSLGRGTYEQYF. The CDR3 DNA reads as TGTGCCAGCAGCTTGGGCAGGGGGACCTACGAGCAGTACTTC. The chain employs TRBV7-8 and TRBJ2-7, with 7 bases that match TRBD1. Germline lookup yields CDR1 SGHVS and CDR2 FQNEAQ. V lost 3 bases and J lost 2; bases outside the gene matches: 4. The CDR3 has 14 amino acids.

V usage is TRBV3-1 (or the pseudogene TRBV3-2) and J usage is TRBJ1-4, with TRBD1 matching over 7 bases. J gave up 7 bases and V 2 bases, and 10 bases lay outside the gene matches. The CDR3 has 16 residues. The V gene's germline CDR1 is LGHDT and CDR2 YNNKEL (reference sequence). DNA of the CDR3: TGTGCCAGCAGCCAATTTCCCGGGACAGCAAGTGAAAAACTGTTTTTT. Its translation is CASSQFPGTASEKLFF.

This clone was recorded once. This sequence joins TRBV18 and TRBJ2-7; a possible D gene is TRBD2 (6 bases). The germline V and J ends were trimmed by 6 bases and 6 bases, with 18 bases remaining between them. The CDR3 extends over 14 amino acids. The germline gives CDR1 KGHSH, CDR2 LQKENI. Written as DNA, the CDR3 is TGTGCCAGCTCCCCTGGGAGGCTCCCCGGCGAGCAGTACTTC. The encoded protein is CASSPGRLPGEQYF.

V is TRBV5-1 and J is TRBJ2-3; 7 bases are shared with TRBD2. Germline V lookup: CDR1 SGHRS, CDR2 YFSETQ. The CDR3 is 14 residues long. The V segment lost 3 bases and the J segment 3 bases; nucleotides outside the gene matches: 4. The CDR3 protein is CASSSPGGTDTQYF. DNA for the CDR3: TGCGCCAGCAGCTCCCCCGGGGGGACAGATACGCAGTATTTT.

The gene calls are TRBV10-3 and TRBJ1-3; D might be TRBD1 (5 bases). Germline CDR1 reads ENHRY; CDR2 reads SYGVKD. V gave up 9 bases and J gave up 0 bases, with 12 bases separating them. CDR3 length: 14 amino acids. This chain's CDR3 is CAISDRLSGNTIYF. CDR3 nucleotides: TGTGCCATATCCGACAGACTCTCTGGAAACACCATATATTTT.

This chain uses TRBV9 with TRBJ1-4; a possible D gene is TRBD1 (6 bases). The CDR3 contains 18 residues. CDR1 and CDR2 (germline): SGDLS, YYNGEE. Between the trimmed V and J ends, which lost 2 bases and 1 base, there was a span of 18 bases. CDR3 bases: TGTGCCAGCAGCGTGCTCGGGGGCGCGGGAGGAACTAATGAAAAACTGTTTTTT. Its translation: CASSVLGGAGGTNEKLFF.

The chain has TRBV11-3 and TRBJ2-7; the D is unclear. Trimming took off 3 bases at V and 0 bases at J, with 6 bases between the two ends. This CDR3 contains 13 residues. Per germline, CDR1 SGHNT and CDR2 YENEEA. The CDR3: CASSLGSSYEQYF. Here the CDR3 DNA reads TGTGCCAGCAGCTTGGGCAGCTCCTACGAGCAGTACTTC.

This clone was picked up a small number of times. This rearrangement joins TRBV9 to TRBJ1-2, with D possibly TRBD1 on 6 matching bases. Germline V CDR1 and CDR2: SGDLS, YYNGEE. The CDR3 length is 13 residues. V was clipped by 3 bases and J by 3 bases, with 9 bases between them. Written as DNA, the CDR3 is TGTGCCAGCAGCGCGACAGGCGACTATGGCTACACCTTC. It codes for CASSATGDYGYTF.

This chain joins TRBV7-9 and TRBJ1-2, with D possibly being TRBD1 (6 bases). CDR3 length equals 17 residues. The germline CDR1 and CDR2 sequences are SEHNR and FQNEAQ (reference sequence). V was shortened by 1 base and J by 4 bases, with 19 bases between the two germline ends. The CDR3 is CASSLEGSTGTSYGYTF. CDR3 DNA: TGTGCCAGCAGCTTAGAAGGCAGCACAGGGACTAGCTATGGCTACACCTTC.

The chain couples TRBV19 to TRBJ1-2, with a weak D call TRBD1 (6 bases). This CDR3 contains 14 residues. V dropped 6 bases and J dropped 4 bases, with 15 bases sitting between them. CDR1 is LNHDA, CDR2 SQIVND, per germline (reference sequence). CDR3 bases: TGTGCCAGTAGCACCTTAGGACAGATCTATGGCTACACCTTC. Translation gives CASSTLGQIYGYTF. Drawing the rest from reference TRBV19 and TRBJ1-2, the complete variable domain is DGGITQSPKYLFRKEGQNVTLSCEQNLNHDAMYWYRQDPGQGLRLIYYSQIVNDFQKGDIAEGYSVSREKKESFPLTVTSAQKNPTAFYLCASSTLGQIYGYTFGSGTRLTVV.